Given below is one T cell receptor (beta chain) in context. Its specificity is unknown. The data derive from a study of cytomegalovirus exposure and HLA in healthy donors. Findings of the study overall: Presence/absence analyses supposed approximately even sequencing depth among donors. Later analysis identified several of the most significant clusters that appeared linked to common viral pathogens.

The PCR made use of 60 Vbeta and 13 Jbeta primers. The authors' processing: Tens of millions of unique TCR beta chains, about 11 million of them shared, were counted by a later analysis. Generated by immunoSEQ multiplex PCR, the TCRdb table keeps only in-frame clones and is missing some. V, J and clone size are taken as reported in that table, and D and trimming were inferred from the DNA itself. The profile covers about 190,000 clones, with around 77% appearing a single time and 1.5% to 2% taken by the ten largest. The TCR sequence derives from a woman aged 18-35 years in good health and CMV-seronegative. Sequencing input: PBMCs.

For the CDR3, the DNA is TGTGCCAGCAGCTCACCGGGACTACAAGAGACCCAGTACTTC. As protein: CASSSPGLQETQYF. The chain recombines TRBV13 with TRBJ2-5, with TRBD2 identical over 7 bases. J lost 2 bases, V lost 4 bases, and 4 bases had no gene match. The CDR3 is 14 residues long. Per germline, CDR1 PRHDT and CDR2 FYEKMQ (reference sequence). The full variable domain, completed using reference TRBV13 and TRBJ2-5, is AAGVIQSPRHLIKEKRETATLKCYPIPRHDTVYWYQQGPGQDPQFLISFYEKMQSDKGSIPDRFSAQQFSDYHSELNMSSLELGDSALYFCASSSPGLQETQYFGPGTRLLVL.